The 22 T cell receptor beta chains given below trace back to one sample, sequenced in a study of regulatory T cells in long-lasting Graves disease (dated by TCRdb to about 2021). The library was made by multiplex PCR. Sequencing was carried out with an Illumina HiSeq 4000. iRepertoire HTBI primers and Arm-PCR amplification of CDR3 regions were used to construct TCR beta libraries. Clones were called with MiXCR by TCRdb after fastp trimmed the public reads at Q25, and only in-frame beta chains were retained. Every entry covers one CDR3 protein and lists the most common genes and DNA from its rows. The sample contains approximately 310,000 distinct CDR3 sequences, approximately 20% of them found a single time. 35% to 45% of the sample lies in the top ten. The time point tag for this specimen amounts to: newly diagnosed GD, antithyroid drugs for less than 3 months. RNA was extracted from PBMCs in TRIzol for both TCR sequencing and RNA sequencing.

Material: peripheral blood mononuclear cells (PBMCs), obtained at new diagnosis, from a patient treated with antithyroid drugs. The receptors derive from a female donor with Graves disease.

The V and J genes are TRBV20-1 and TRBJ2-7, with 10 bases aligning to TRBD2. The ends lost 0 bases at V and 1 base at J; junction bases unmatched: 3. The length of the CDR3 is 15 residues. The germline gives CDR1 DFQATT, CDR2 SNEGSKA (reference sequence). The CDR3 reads CSARDGTSVSYEQYF. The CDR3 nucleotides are TGCAGTGCTAGAGATGGGACTAGCGTTTCCTACGAGCAGTACTTC.

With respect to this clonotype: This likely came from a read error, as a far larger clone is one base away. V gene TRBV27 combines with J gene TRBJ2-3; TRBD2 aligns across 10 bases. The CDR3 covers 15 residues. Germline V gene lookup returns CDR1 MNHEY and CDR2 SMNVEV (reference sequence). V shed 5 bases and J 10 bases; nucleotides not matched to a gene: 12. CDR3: CASSDLQVAGGPQYF. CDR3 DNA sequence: TGTGCCAGCAGTGATTTGCAGGTAGCGGGAGGCCCGCAGTATTTT.

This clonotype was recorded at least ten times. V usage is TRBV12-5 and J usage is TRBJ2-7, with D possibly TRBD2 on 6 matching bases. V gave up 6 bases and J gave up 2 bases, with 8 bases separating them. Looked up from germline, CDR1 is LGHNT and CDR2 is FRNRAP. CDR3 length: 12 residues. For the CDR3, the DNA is TGTGCTAGTGGGGAGGGGCCCTACGAGCAGTACTTC. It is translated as CASGEGPYEQYF.

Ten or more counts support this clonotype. CDR3 sequence reads: CASSELGQYEQYF. The CDR3 bases are TGTGCCAGCAGTGAACTTGGACAGTACGAGCAGTACTTC. V usage is TRBV6-1 and J usage is TRBJ2-7, with a possible D match to TRBD1 (6 bases). Germline V gene sequence: CDR1 MNHNS, CDR2 SASEGT. The CDR3 spans 13 residues. Trimming stripped 2 bases from V and 4 bases from J, with 9 bases between.

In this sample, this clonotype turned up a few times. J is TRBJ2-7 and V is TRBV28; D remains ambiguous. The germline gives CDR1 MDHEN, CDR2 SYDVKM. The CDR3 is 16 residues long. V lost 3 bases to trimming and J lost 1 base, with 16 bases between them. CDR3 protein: CASSFSWTRRSYEQYF. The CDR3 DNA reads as TGTGCCAGCAGTTTTAGCTGGACGAGAAGATCCTACGAGCAGTACTTC.

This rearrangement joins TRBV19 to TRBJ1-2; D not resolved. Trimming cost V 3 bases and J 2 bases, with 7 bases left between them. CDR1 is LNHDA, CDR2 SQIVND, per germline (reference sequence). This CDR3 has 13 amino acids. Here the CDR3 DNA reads TGTGCCAGTAGTATCCGGGAGAACTATGGCTACACCTTC. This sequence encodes CASSIRENYGYTF.

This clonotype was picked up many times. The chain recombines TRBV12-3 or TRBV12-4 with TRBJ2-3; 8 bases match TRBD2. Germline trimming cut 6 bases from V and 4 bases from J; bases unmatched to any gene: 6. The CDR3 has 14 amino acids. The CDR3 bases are TGTGCCAGCAGGATTAGCGGGAAATCAGATACGCAGTATTTT. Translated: CASRISGKSDTQYF.

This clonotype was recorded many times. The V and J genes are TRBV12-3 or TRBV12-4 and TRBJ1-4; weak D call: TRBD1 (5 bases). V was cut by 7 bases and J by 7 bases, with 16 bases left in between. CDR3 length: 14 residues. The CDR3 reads CASTLGQGGEKLFF. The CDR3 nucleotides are TGTGCCAGCACCCTGGGGCAGGGAGGTGAAAAACTGTTTTTT.

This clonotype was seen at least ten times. CDR3 sequence: CASSQTQGARYFAFF. The CDR3 nucleotides read TGTGCCAGCAGCCAGACACAGGGGGCGCGATATTTTGCTTTCTTT. This chain connects TRBV11-2 to TRBJ1-1; 9 bases align to TRBD1. Germline CDR1 is SGHAT and CDR2 is FQNNGV. The CDR3 has 15 amino acids. Trimming removed 5 bases from V and 11 bases from J; junction bases left unmatched: 15.

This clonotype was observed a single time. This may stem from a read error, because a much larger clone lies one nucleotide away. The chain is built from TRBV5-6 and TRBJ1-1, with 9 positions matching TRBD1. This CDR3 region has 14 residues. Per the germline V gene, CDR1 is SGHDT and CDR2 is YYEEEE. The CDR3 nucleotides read TGTGCCAGCAGCCCGAACAGGGGGCTTACTGAATCTTTCTTT. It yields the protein CASSPNRGLTESFF.

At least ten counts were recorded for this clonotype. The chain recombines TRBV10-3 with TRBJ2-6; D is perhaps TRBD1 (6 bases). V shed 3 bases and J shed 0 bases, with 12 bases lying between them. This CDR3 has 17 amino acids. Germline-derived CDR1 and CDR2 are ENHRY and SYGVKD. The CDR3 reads CAISDVARGSGANVLTF. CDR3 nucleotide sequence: TGTGCCATCAGTGATGTCGCCAGGGGCTCTGGGGCCAACGTCCTGACTTTC.

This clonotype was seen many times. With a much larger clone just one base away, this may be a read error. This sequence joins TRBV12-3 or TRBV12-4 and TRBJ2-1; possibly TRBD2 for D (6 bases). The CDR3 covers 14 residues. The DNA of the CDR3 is TGTGCCAGCAGCTTAGCGGCCTCCTGCAATGAGCAGTTCTTC. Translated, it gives CASSLAASCNEQFF.

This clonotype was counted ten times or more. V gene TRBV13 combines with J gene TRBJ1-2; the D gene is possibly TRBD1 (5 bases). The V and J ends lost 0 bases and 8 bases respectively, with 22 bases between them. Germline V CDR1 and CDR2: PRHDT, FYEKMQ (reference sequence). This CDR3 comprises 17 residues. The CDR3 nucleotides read TGTGCCAGCAGCTTAGGGCTACCTGGACACCCGGAGGGAGGCTACACCTTC. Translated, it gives CASSLGLPGHPEGGYTF.

In DNA form, the CDR3 reads TGTGCCAGCAGCCAAGAAGGTCGTCCCGCAGATACGCAGTATTTT. Amino acids: CASSQEGRPADTQYF. This sequence joins TRBV3-1 and TRBJ2-3; D is unclear. CDR1 is LGHDT, CDR2 YNNKEL, per germline (reference sequence). With 0 bases removed from V and 4 bases from J, the gap between germline ends came to 11 bases. This CDR3 is built from 15 residues.

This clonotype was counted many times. The CDR3 DNA follows: TGTGCCAGCAGCGAGCGGGAGCTGTACGAGCAGTACTTC. It encodes CASSERELYEQYF. The rearrangement links TRBV7-9 to TRBJ2-7, with 8 nucleotides matching TRBD2. Germline loops: CDR1 SEHNR, CDR2 FQNEAQ (reference sequence). The junction had 4 bases not matched to a gene; V was cut back by 5 bases and J by 4 bases. There are 13 residues in the CDR3.

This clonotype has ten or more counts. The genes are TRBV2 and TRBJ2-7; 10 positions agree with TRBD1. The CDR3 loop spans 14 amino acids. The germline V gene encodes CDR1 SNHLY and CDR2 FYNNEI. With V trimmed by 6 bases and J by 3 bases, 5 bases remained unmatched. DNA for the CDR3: TGTGCCAGCAGATCGGGACAGGGGCTCTACGAGCAGTACTTC. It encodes CASRSGQGLYEQYF.

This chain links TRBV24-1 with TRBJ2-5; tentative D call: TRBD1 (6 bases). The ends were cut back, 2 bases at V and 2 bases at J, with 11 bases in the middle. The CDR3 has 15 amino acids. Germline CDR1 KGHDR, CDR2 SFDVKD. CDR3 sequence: CATSDSKGDQETQYF. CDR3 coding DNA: TGTGCCACCAGTGATTCGAAGGGGGATCAAGAGACCCAGTACTTC.

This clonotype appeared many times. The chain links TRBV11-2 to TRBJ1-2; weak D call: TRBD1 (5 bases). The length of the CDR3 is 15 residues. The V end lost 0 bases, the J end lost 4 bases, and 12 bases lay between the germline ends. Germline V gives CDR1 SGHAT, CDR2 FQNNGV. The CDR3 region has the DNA TGTGCCAGCAGCTTAGATCTAGGACACTTCTATGGCTACACCTTC. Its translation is CASSLDLGHFYGYTF.

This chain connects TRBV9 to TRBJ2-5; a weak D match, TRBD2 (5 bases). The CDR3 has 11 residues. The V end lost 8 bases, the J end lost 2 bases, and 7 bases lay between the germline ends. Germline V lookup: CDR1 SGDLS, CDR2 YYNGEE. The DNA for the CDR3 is TGTGCCAGGACTACTCAAGAGACCCAGTACTTC. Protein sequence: CARTTQETQYF.

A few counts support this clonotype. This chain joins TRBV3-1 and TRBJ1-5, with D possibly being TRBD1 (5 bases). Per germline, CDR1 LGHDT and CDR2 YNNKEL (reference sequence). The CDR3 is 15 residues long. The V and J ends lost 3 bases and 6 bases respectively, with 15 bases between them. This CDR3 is CASSQSGGRGQPQHF. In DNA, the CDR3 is TGTGCCAGCAGCCAGTCCGGGGGACGGGGTCAGCCCCAGCATTTT.

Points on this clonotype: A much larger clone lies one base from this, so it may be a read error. CDR3 in DNA: TGTGCCAGCAACTTAATGGGGGACGAGCAGTACTTC. The encoded protein is CASNLMGDEQYF. The V and J genes are TRBV7-9 and TRBJ2-7; D may match TRBD1 or TRBD2 (5 bases each). The CDR3 loop spans 12 amino acids. Germline V gene data show CDR1 as SEHNR and CDR2 as FQNEAQ (reference sequence). Complete variable domain (other parts from reference TRBV7-9 and TRBJ2-7): DTGVSQNPRHKITKRGQNVTFRCDPISEHNRLYWYRQTLGQGPEFLTYFQNEAQLEKSRLLSDRFSAERPKGSFSTLEIQRTEQGDSAMYLCASNLMGDEQYFGPGTRLTVT.

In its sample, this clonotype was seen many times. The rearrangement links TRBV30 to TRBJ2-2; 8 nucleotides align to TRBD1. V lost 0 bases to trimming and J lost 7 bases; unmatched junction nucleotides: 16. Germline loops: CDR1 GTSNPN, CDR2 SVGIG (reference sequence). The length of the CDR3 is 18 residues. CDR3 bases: TGTGCCTGGAGTGTACCCCAAGTGTCGGACAGGGATAACGGGGAGCTGTTTTTT. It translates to CAWSVPQVSDRDNGELFF.